This T cell receptor (beta chain) is from a study of T cell repertoires in ileal Crohn's disease. This CDR3 contains 13 residues. The germline V gene encodes CDR1 SGHTA and CDR2 FQGTGA. Trimming took 5 bases from V and 1 from J, leaving 9 bases between them. Using immunoSEQ multiplex PCR, the repertoire was profiled, and TCRdb retains in-frame clones only, with some absent. This table has approximately 4,200 clones, less than 80% appearing once. Material for sequencing was ileal tissue. This TCR derives from an adult with Crohn's disease. This chain uses TRBV7-3 with TRBJ2-7; the D gene is possibly TRBD2 (5 bases). The CDR3 region has the DNA TGTGCCAGCAGCCCACCGGGGTCCTACGAGCAGTACTTC. Translated: CASSPPGSYEQYF.